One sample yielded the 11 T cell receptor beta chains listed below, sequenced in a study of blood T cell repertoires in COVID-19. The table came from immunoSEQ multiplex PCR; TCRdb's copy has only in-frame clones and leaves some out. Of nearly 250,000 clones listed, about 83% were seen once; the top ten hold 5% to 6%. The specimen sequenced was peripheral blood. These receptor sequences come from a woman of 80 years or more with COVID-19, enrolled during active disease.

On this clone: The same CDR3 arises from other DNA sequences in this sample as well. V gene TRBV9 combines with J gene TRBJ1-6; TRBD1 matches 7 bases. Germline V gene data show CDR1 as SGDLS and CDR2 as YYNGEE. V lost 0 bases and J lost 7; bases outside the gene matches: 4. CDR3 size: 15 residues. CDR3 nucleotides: TGTGCCAGCAGCGTAGGACAGGGTGTGAATTCACCCCTCCACTTT. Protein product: CASSVGQGVNSPLHF.

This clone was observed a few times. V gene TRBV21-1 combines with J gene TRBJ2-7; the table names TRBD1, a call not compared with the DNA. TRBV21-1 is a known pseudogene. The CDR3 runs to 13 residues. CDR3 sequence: CASSKRQGVRQYF. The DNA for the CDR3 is TGTGCCAGCAGCAAGAGACAGGGGGTAAGGCAGTACTTC.

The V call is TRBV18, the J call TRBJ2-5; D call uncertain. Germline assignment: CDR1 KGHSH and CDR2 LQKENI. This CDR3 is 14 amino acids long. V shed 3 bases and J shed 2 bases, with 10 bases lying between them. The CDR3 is CASSPTGSQETQYF. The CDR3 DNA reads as TGTGCCAGCTCACCGACTGGATCTCAAGAGACCCAGTACTTC.

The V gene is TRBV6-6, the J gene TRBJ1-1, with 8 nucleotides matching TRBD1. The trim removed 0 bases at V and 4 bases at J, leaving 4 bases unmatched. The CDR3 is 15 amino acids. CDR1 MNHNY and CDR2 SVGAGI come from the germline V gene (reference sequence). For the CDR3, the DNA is TGTGCCAGCAGTTACTCGACCGGACAGGGCACTGAAGCTTTCTTT. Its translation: CASSYSTGQGTEAFF.

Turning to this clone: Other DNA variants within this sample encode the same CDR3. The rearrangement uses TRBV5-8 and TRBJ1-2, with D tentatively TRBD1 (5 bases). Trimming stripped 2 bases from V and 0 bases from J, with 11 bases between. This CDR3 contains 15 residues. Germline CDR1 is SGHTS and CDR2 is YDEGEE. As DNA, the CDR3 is TGTGCCAGCAGCTTCGGGCGGACAACTAACTATGGCTACACCTTC. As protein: CASSFGRTTNYGYTF. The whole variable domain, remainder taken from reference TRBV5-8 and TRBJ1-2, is EAGVTQSPTHLIKTRGQQATLRCSPISGHTSVYWYQQALGLGLQFLLWYDEGEERNRGNFPPRFSGRQFPNYSSELNVNALELEDSALYLCASSFGRTTNYGYTFGSGTRLTVV.

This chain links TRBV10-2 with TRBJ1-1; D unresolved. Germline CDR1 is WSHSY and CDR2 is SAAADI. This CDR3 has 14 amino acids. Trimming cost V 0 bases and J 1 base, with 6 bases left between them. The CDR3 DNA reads TGCGCCAGCAGTGAGTCGTCCTGGAACACTGAAGCTTTCTTT. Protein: CASSESSWNTEAFF.

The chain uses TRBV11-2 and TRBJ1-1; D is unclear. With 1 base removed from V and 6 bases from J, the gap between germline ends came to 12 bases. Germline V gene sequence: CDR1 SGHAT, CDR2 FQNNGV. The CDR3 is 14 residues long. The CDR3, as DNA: TGTGCCAGCAGCTTAGCGGGAGGGCGGGCTGAAGCTTTCTTT. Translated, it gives CASSLAGGRAEAFF.

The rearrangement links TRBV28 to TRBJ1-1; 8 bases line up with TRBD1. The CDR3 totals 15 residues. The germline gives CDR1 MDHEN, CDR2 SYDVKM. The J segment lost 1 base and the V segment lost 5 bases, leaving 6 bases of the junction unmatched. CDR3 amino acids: CASSARGTGNTEAFF. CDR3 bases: TGTGCCAGCAGTGCTAGAGGGACAGGGAACACTGAAGCTTTCTTT. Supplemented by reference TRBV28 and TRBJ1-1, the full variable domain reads DVKVTQSSRYLVKRTGEKVFLECVQDMDHENMFWYRQDPGLGLRLIYFSYDVKMKEKGDIPEGYSVSREKKERFSLILESASTNQTSMYLCASSARGTGNTEAFFGQGTRLTVV.

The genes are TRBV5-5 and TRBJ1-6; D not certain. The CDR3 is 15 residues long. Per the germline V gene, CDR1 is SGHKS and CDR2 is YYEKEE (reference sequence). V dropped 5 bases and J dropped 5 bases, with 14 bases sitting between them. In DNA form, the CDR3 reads TGTGCCAGCAGGAAGACACTGCCTGATAATTCACCCCTCCACTTT. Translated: CASRKTLPDNSPLHF.

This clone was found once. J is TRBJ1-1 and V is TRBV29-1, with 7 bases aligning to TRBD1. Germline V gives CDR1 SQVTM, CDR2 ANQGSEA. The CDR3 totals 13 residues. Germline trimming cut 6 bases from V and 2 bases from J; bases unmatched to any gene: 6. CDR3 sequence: CSVLKGGNTEAFF. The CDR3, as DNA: TGCAGCGTGCTGAAAGGGGGCAACACTGAAGCTTTCTTT.

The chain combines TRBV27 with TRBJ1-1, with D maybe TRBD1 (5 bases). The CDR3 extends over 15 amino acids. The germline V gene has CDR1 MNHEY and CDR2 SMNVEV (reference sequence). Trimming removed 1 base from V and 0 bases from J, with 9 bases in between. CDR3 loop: CASSLWGSMNTEAFF. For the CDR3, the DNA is TGTGCCAGCAGTTTATGGGGCAGCATGAACACTGAAGCTTTCTTT.